This T cell receptor (beta chain) was sequenced during a study of regulatory T cells in long-lasting Graves disease (dated by TCRdb to about 2021). In terms of the full investigation: Patients with newly diagnosed Graves' disease had been on antithyroid drugs for under 3 months. Persistent Graves' disease patients were compared with newly diagnosed Graves' disease patients by peripheral blood TCR sequencing and RNA sequencing. The study was registered as a clinical trial and conducted in China. A total of some 35 samples underwent TCR sequencing: about 13 from persistent and around 20 from newly diagnosed Graves' disease patients.

The time point label, read with the paper, signifies: newly diagnosed GD, antithyroid drugs for less than 3 months. For both TCR sequencing and RNA sequencing, RNA was extracted from PBMCs in TRIzol. The diagnosis of Graves' disease followed American Thyroid Association guidelines. The patients came from an endocrinology department in Xi'an, China. From each patient, nine milliliters of peripheral blood was collected into an EDTA anticoagulant tube. Ficoll Paque Plus density gradient separation was used to isolate PBMCs, and no additional T cell sorting was done. RNA quality was checked with an Agilent 2100 Bioanalyzer and agarose gel, and concentration with a NanoDrop 2000. What the research found in general, with its limitations: Lower TCR Shannon entropy and fewer highly expanded clones were observed in persistent Graves' disease patients than in newly diagnosed patients, which suggested clonal expansion. Only the TCR beta chain was sequenced and analyzed. A larger number of public clonotypes was shared among persistent patients (over 2,500) than among newly diagnosed patients (more than 850). TRBV28, TRBJ1-2 and TRBJ2-5 were preferentially used in persistent disease, while TRBV20-1 and TRBJ2-1 were favored in newly diagnosed disease. The small sample size was acknowledged by the authors as a limitation that may reduce accuracy. Only peripheral blood was studied, because thyroid tissue, the primary lesion, was inaccessible.

This clonotype was seen many times. The antigen this receptor binds is unknown. Per-base quality was not reported, and no clone a single base away is much larger than it. V has 0 bases trimmed and J has 6 bases trimmed; junction bases matching no gene number 6. CDR3 length: 15 amino acids, cysteine to phenylalanine. The retained sequence is limited to the CDR3, 45 bases, with the frame set at the first base. CDR1 and CDR2 are read off the germline V gene (reference sequence) as LGHDT and YNNKEL. Receptor amplification or capture employed multiplex PCR. Sequencing took place on an Illumina HiSeq 4000. CDR3 regions were amplified by Arm-PCR with iRepertoire HTBI primers to construct TCR beta libraries. PCR products were gel purified before sequencing. For the original study's pipeline: Gene usage analysis of CDR3 amino acid clonotypes relied on the approximately 68 TRBV and 14 TRBJ segments identified across samples. COPE and FqMerger were used to merge the filtered high-quality paired reads into contigs. BLAST was used to align contigs to IMGT TRBV, TRBD and TRBJ reference genes, and CDR3 was defined according to IMGT. Any clonotype with a frequency above 0.1% was classified as a highly expanded clone. Repertoire diversity was measured by Shannon entropy, and V-J evenness by the Gini coefficient. A clonotype found in more than one individual was treated as public. TCRdb's own reprocessing of the public reads used fastp at Q25 and MiXCR and kept productive beta chains. Each entry merges the rows of one CDR3 protein and shows their most common DNA and genes. The V and J calls and clone size are TCRdb's, not the authors'. This sample has some 490,000 distinct CDR3 sequences in its table, and 12% of those were observed once. Roughly 9.3% of the sample is taken by the ten largest.

The same sample was also used in a study of T cells in Graves' hyperthyroidism and ophthalmopathy. As that second paper reports: Graves' hyperthyroidism was defined as stable when no progression to ophthalmopathy occurred over 18 months of follow-up. The hyperthyroidism patients were between 18 and 65 years old and newly diagnosed, with a disease duration of less than 2 months. Patients with uncontrolled infections, other autoimmune diseases, pregnancy or lactation were excluded. Diagnoses were based on clinical symptoms, serum thyroxine and TRAb, thyroid ultrasound and orbital computed tomography. A first-round RT-PCR of the TCR CDR3 used the HTBI primer set with the Qiagen OneStep RT-PCR kit. Most expanded thyroid clonotypes (frequency above 0.001) were also detected in blood, suggesting blood repertoires may reflect thyroid immune responses. A model built on a 13 V-J signature distinguished ophthalmopathy from stable hyperthyroidism, reaching around 88% sensitivity and under 84% specificity in cross-validation and 80%/75% in testing. In validation, the model predicted progression to ophthalmopathy a median of about 6.8 months before onset, with over 55% sensitivity and about 72% specificity. To identify TCR V-J signatures that set the groups apart, the researchers used a discovery cohort of 100 patients, made up of 40 to 45 with Graves' ophthalmopathy and 57 with stable Graves' hyperthyroidism. Prospective prediction of ophthalmopathy was tested in an independent validation cohort of under 20 hyperthyroidism patients and 17 patients who later progressed to ophthalmopathy. The 90 to 100 discovery patients were randomly divided into training and test sets at a 7:3 ratio. In addition, the study compared T-cell repertoires in thyroid tissue and in blood from six Graves' hyperthyroidism patients. After blood sampling, hyperthyroidism patients were treated with methimazole at a starting dose of 30 mg daily, and ophthalmopathy patients were treated with high-dose intravenous methylprednisolone. Libraries were constructed in a second round of multiplex PCR, after which size selection and purification were carried out. Sequencing of the libraries was done on an Illumina HiSeq2000 using paired-end 100 bp reads. SOAPnuke was used to process the raw data, throwing out any read that contained adapters or uncalled bases, had a mean Phred below 15, or lacked an exact constant-primer or identifier match. High-quality paired reads were merged with COPE v1.2.5, and unique nucleotide sequences were defined as clonotypes. MiTCR v1.1 was used to align the clonotypes against IMGT TRBV, TRBD and TRBJ reference segments. The analysis was restricted to V-J combinations with a frequency above 0.0001, which together covered just over 99% of the repertoires. The TCS score was defined as F50 (clonal expansion) divided by E x V (chaos), with BLOSUM62-based TCRdist calculated between CDR3 peptides within each V-J. Welch's t-statistics and random forest reduced roughly 500 V-J features to roughly 13, which were used in a naive Bayes classifier (R e1071). Sample size was not statistically predetermined, and investigators were not blinded to group allocation. TCR Vbeta CDR3 sequencing of some 140 peripheral blood samples (over 40 ophthalmopathy, under 80 hyperthyroidism and about 17 progressor patients) is reported in the paper.

The receptor was isolated from a woman aged 25-40 years with Graves disease. Donor details come from another sample of the same person, matched by shared clones. The chain links TRBV3-1 with TRBJ2-7; 9 bases in between match TRBD1. The sample in question was peripheral blood mononuclear cells (PBMCs), obtained at new diagnosis, from a patient treated with antithyroid drugs. The nucleotide sequence reads as follows: TGTGCCAGCAGCCAAGACCTTCCGGGACAGGGCGAGCAGTACTTC. It is translated as CASSQDLPGQGEQYF.